This TCR beta chain was recorded in a study of blood T cell repertoires in COVID-19. Turning to the study itself: There were acute and convalescent COVID-19 samples, and they came from the United States, Italy and Spain. PBMCs, B-cell-depleted T cells, or T cells were the source of the cDNA or gDNA that made up the material.

Per the original data handling: Amplification of reference gene primers was used by the study to estimate nucleated cell counts. The table came from immunoSEQ multiplex PCR; TCRdb's copy has only in-frame clones and leaves some out. The V and J calls and clone size come from that table; D and trimming were worked out from the DNA. This sample has tens of thousands of clones, with around 89% found just once. In germline, CDR1 is SNHLY, CDR2 FYNNEI. This CDR3 is 16 amino acids long. Trimming removed 2 bases from V and 3 bases from J; junction bases left unmatched: 7. V and J are TRBV2 and TRBJ2-1; 7 bases are a match to TRBD1. Sequenced material: peripheral blood. The TCR originated in a human donor in a cohort sampled during active COVID-19. Here the CDR3 reads CASSERQGVYYNEQFF. DNA of the CDR3: TGTGCCAGCAGTGAACGACAGGGAGTCTACTACAATGAGCAGTTCTTC.